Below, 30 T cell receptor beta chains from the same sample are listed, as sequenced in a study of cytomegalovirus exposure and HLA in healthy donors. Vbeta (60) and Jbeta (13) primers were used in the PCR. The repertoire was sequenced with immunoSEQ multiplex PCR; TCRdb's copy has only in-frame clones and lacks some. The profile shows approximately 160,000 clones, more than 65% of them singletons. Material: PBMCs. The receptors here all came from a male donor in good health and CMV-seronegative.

The CDR3 nucleotides are TGCGCCAGCAGCTTTGGGACAGGGGAGTATCAGCCCCAGCATTTT. Translated, it gives CASSFGTGEYQPQHF. This sequence joins TRBV5-1 and TRBJ1-5; TRBD1 agrees at 10 bases. The V and J ends lost 2 bases and 5 bases, in that order; junction bases with no gene match: 4. Germline CDR1 is SGHRS and CDR2 is YFSETQ. There are 15 residues in the CDR3.

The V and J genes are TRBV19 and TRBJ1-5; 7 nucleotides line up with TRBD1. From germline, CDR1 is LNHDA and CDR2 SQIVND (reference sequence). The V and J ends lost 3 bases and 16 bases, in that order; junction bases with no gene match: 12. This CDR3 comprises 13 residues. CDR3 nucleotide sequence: TGTGCCAGTAGTATTCCCCGGGACAGCCCATTACATTTT. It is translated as CASSIPRDSPLHF.

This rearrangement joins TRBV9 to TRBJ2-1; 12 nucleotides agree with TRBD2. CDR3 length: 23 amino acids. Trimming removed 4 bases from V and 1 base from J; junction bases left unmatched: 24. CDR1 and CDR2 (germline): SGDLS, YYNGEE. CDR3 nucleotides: TGTGCCAGCAGCTCAACCACTAGCGGGGGGACCCCCCGGGGACCATTATCCTACAATGAGCAGTTCTTC. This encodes CASSSTTSGGTPRGPLSYNEQFF.

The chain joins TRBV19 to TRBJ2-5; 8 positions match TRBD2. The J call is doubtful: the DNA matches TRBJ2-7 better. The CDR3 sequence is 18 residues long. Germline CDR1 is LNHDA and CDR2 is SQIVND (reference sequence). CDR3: CASSTQRTGGRRTYEQYF. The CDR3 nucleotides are TGTGCCAGTAGTACCCAACGGACGGGGGGGAGGAGGACCTACGAGCAGTACTTC.

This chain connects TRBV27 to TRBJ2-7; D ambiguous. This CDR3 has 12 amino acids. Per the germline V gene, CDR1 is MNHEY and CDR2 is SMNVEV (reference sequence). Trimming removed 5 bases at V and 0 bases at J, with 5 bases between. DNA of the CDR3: TGTGCCAGCAGTAACTCCTCCTACGAGCAGTACTTC. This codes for CASSNSSYEQYF.

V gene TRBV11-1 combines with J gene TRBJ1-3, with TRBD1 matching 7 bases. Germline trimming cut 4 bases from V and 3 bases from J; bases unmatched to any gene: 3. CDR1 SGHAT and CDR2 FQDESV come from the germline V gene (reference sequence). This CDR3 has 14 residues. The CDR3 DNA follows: TGTGCCAGCAGCTCGACAGGGAGTGGAAACACCATATATTTT. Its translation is CASSSTGSGNTIYF. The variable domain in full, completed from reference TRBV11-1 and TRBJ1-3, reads EAEVAQSPRYKITEKSQAVAFWCDPISGHATLYWYRQILGQGPELLVQFQDESVVDDSQLPKDRFSAERLKGVDSTLKIQPAELGDSAMYLCASSSTGSGNTIYFGEGSWLTVV.

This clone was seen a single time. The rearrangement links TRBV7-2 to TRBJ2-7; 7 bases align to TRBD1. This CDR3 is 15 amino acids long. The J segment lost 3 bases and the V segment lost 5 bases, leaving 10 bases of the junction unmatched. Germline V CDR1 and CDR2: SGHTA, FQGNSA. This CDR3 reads CASSLLGTVNYEQYF. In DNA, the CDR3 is TGTGCCAGCAGCCTCCTCGGGACAGTTAACTACGAGCAGTACTTC. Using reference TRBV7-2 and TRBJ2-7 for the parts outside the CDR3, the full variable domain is GAGVSQSPSNKVTEKGKDVELRCDPISGHTALYWYRQSLGQGLEFLIYFQGNSAPDKSGLPSDRFSAERTGGSVSTLTIQRTQQEDSAVYLCASSLLGTVNYEQYFGPGTRLTVT.

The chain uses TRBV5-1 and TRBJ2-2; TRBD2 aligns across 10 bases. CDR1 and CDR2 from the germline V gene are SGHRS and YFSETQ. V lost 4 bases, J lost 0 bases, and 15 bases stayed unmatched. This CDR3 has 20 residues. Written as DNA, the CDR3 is TGCGCCAGCAGCCCCGGGGGGGCTAGCGGGAGTTTCCCGAACACCGGGGAGCTGTTTTTT. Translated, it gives CASSPGGASGSFPNTGELFF.

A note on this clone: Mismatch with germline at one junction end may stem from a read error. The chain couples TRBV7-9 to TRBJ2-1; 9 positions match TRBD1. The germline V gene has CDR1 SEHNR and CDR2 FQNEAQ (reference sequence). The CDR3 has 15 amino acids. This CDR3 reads CSSSAGTGIHNEQFF. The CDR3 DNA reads TGTTCCAGCAGTGCCGGGACAGGGATTCACAATGAGCAGTTCTTC.

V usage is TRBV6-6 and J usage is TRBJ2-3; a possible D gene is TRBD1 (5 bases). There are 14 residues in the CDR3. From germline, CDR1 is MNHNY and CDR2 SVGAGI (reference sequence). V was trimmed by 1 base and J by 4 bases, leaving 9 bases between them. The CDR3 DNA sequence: TGTGCCAGCAGTTACTTTCAGGGCGCAGATACGCAGTATTTT. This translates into CASSYFQGADTQYF.

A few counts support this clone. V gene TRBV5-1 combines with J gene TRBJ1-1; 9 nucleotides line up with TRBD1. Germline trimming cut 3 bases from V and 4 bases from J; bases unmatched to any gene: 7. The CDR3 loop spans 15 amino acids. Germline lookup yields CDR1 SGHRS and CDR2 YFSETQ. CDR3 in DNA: TGCGCCAGCAGCTCCGCCGGGACAGGGTCCACTGAAGCTTTCTTT. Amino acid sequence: CASSSAGTGSTEAFF.

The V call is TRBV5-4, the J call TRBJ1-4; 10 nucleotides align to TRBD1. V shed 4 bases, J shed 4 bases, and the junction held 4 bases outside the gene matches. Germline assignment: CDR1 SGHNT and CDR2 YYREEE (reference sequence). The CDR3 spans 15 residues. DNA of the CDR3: TGTGCCAGCAGCCCCCGGGACAGGGGTAATGAAAAACTGTTTTTT. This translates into CASSPRDRGNEKLFF.

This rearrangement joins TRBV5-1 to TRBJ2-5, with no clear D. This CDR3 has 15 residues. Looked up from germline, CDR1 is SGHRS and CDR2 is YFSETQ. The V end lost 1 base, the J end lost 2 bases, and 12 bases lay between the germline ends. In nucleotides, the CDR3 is TGCGCCAGCAGCTTGTTAACTACTCAACAAGAGACCCAGTACTTC. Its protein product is CASSLLTTQQETQYF.

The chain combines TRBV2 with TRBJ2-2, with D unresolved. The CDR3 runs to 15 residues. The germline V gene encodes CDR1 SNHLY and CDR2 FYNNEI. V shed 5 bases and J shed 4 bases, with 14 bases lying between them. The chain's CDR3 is CASSRTSEPTGELFF. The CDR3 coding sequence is TGTGCCAGCAGTCGCACTTCGGAGCCCACCGGGGAGCTGTTTTTT.

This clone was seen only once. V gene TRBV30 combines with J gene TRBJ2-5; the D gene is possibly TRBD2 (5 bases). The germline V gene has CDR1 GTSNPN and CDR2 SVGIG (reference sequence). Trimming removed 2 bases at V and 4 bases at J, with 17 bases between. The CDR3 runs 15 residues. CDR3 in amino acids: CAWSTHVGEGETQYF. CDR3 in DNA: TGTGCCTGGAGTACCCACGTGGGAGAGGGAGAGACCCAGTACTTC.

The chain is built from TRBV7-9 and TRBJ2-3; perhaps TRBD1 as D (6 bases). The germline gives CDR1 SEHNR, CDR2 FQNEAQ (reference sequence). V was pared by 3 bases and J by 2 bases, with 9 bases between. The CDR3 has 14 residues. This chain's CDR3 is CASSLRTATDTQYF. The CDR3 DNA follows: TGTGCCAGCAGCTTGCGGACAGCCACAGATACGCAGTATTTT. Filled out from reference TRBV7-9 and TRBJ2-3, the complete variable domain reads DTGVSQNPRHKITKRGQNVTFRCDPISEHNRLYWYRQTLGQGPEFLTYFQNEAQLEKSRLLSDRFSAERPKGSFSTLEIQRTEQGDSAMYLCASSLRTATDTQYFGPGTRLTVL.

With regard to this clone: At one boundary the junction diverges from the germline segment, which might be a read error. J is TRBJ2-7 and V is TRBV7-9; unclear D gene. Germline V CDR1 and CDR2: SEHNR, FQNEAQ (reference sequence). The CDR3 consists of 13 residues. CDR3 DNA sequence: TGTTCCAGCAGCTTAATTCAGGTCGGTGAGCAGTACTTC. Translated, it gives CSSSLIQVGEQYF.

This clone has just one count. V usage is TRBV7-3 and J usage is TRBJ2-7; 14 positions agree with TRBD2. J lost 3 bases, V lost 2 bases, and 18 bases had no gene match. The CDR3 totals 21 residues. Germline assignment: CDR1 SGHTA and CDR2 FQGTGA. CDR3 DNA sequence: TGTGCCAGCAGCTTATGGGGTGCGACTAGCGGGAGGGCCCTTGGGAGCTACGAGCAGTACTTC. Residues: CASSLWGATSGRALGSYEQYF. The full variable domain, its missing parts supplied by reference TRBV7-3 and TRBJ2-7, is GAGVSQTPSNKVTEKGKYVELRCDPISGHTALYWYRQSLGQGPEFLIYFQGTGAADDSGLPNDRFFAVRPEGSVSTLKIQRTERGDSAVYLCASSLWGATSGRALGSYEQYFGPGTRLTVT.

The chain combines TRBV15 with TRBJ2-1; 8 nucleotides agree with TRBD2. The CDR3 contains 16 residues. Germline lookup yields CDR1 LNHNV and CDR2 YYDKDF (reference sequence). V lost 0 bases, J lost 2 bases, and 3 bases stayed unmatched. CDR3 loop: CATSRDSGDTYNEQFF. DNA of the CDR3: TGTGCCACCAGCAGAGATAGCGGGGATACCTACAATGAGCAGTTCTTC. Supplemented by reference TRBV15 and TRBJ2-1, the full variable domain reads DAMVIQNPRYQVTQFGKPVTLSCSQTLNHNVMYWYQQKSSQAPKLLFHYYDKDFNNEADTPDNFQSRRPNTSFCFLDIRSPGLGDTAMYLCATSRDSGDTYNEQFFGPGTRLTVL.

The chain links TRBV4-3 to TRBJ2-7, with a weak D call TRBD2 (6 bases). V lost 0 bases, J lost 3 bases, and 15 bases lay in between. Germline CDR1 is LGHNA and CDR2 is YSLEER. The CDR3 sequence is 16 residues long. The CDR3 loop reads CASSQDRSEGYYEQYF. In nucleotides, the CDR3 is TGCGCCAGCAGCCAAGATCGGTCGGAGGGTTACTACGAGCAGTACTTC.

This CDR3 is CASYKPGSTGELFF. The CDR3 nucleotides are TGTGCCAGTTATAAGCCGGGATCCACCGGGGAGCTGTTTTTT. V and J are TRBV5-4 and TRBJ2-2; D might be TRBD2 (5 bases). Germline V lookup: CDR1 SGHNT, CDR2 YYREEE (reference sequence). V lost 8 bases, J lost 4 bases, and 15 bases lay in between. This CDR3 has 14 residues.

CDR3 residues: CASSLSFGEVGNQPQHF. CDR3 sequence (DNA): TGTGCCAGCAGTTTAAGTTTCGGGGAGGTGGGCAATCAGCCCCAGCATTTT. The V call is TRBV27, the J call TRBJ1-5; D is uncertain. Germline assignment: CDR1 MNHEY and CDR2 SMNVEV (reference sequence). Trimming stripped 2 bases from V and 2 bases from J, with 16 bases between. The CDR3 totals 17 residues.

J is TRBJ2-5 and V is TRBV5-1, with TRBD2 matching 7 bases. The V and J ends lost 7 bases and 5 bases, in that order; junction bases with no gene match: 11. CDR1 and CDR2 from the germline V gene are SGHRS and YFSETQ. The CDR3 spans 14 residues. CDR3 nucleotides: TGCGCCAGCGCCGTCGCTAGCGGCTTCGAGACCCAGTACTTC. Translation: CASAVASGFETQYF.

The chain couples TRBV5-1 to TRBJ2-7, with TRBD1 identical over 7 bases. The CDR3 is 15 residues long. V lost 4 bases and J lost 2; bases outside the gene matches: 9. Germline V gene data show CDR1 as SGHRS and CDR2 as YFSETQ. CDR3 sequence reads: CASSVGQANTYEQYF. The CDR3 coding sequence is TGCGCCAGCAGCGTAGGACAGGCAAATACCTACGAGCAGTACTTC.

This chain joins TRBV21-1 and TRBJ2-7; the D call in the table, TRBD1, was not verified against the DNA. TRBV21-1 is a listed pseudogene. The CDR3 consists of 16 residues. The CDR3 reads CASSPRWDRVSYEQYF. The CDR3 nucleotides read TGTGCCAGCAGCCCAAGGTGGGACAGGGTGTCGTACGAGCAGTACTTC.

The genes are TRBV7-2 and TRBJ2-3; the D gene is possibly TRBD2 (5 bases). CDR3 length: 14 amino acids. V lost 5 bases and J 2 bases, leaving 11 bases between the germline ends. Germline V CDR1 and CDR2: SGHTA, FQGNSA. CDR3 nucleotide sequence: TGTGCCAGCAGCCCAAGAGGGCCCACAGATACGCAGTATTTT. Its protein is CASSPRGPTDTQYF.

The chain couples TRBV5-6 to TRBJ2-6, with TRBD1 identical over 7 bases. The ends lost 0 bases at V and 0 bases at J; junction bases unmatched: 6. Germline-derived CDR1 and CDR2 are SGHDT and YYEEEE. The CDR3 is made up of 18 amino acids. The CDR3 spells CASSLATGALSGANVLTF. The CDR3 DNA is TGTGCCAGCAGCTTGGCCACAGGGGCCCTCTCTGGGGCCAACGTCCTGACTTTC.

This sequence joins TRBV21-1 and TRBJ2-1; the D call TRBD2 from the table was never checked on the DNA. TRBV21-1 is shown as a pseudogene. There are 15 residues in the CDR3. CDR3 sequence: CASSKNVSSYNEQFF. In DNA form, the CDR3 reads TGTGCCAGCAGCAAAAACGTGAGCTCCTACAATGAGCAGTTCTTC.

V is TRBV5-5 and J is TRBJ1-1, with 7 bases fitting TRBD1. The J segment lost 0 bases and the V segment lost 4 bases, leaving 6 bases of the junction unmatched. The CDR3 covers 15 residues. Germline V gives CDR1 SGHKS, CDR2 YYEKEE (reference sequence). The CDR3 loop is CASSGRQGLNTEAFF. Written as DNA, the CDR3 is TGTGCCAGCAGCGGAAGACAGGGACTGAACACTGAAGCTTTCTTT.

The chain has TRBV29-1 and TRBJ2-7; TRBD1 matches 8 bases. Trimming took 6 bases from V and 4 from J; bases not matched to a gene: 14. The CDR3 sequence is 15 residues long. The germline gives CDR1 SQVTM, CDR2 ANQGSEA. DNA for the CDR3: TGCAGCGTCGCACGGGACAGGAGTTCTTTGTACGAGCAGTACTTC. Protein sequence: CSVARDRSSLYEQYF.